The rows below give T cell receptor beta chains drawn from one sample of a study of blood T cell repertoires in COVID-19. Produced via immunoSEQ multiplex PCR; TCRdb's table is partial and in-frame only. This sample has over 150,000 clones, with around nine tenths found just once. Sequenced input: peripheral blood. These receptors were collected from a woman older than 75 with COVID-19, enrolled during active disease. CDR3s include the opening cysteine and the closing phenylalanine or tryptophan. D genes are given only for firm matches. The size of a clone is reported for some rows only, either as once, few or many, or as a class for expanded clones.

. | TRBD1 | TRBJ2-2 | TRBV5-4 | CASRGQGGNTGELFF | TGTGCCAGCAGAGGACAGGGGGGGAACACCGGGGAGCTGTTTTTT
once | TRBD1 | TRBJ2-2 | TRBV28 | CASSPTGKSTGELFF | TGTGCCAGCAGCCCGACAGGGAAAAGCACCGGGGAGCTGTTTTTT
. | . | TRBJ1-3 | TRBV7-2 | CASSLGGQGTGAGNTIYF | TGTGCCAGCAGCTTAGGGGGTCAGGGGACCGGTGCTGGAAACACCATATATTTT
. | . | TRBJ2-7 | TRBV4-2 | CASSQDLSYEQYF | TGTGCCAGCAGCCAAGACCTCTCCTACGAGCAGTACTTC
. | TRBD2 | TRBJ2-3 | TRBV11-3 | CASSPGTSGTDTQYF | TGTGCCAGCAGCCCCGGGACTAGCGGGACAGATACGCAGTATTTT
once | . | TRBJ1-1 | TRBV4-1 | CASSQERGTAFF | TGCGCCAGCAGCCAAGAGCGGGGTACAGCTTTCTTT
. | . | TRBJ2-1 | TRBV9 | CASSVRGRGLLNEQFF | TGTGCCAGCAGCGTCCGGGGCAGGGGATTGCTCAATGAGCAGTTCTTC
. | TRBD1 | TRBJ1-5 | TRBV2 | CASRVDRGLNQPQHF | TGTGCCAGCAGGGTGGACAGGGGGCTGAATCAGCCCCAGCATTTT
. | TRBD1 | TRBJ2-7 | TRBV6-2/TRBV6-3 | CASSDQQGLGEQYF | TGTGCCAGCAGTGACCAACAGGGGCTGGGCGAGCAGTACTTC
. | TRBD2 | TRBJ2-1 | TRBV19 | CASSYQLAGVGDEQFF | TGTGCCAGTAGCTATCAACTAGCGGGAGTCGGGGATGAGCAGTTCTTC
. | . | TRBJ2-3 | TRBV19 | CASSILAAIGTDTQYF | TGTGCCAGTAGTATACTCGCCGCGATCGGCACAGATACGCAGTATTTT
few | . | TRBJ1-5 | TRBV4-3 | CASSQDLGQMNQPQHF | TGCGCCAGCAGCCAAGATCTAGGACAGATGAATCAGCCCCAGCATTTT
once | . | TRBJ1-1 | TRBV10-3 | CAISLDKRNTEAFF | TGTGCCATCAGCCTTGACAAACGGAACACTGAAGCTTTCTTT
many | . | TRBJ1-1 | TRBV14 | CASSLNSRNTEAFF | TGTGCCAGCAGCCTAAACTCTAGGAACACTGAAGCTTTCTTT
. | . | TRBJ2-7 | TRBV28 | CASSPMGGEQYF | TGTGCCAGCAGTCCCATGGGGGGCGAGCAGTACTTC
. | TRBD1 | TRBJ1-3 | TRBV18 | CASSPETGELSGNTIYF | TGTGCCAGCTCGCCAGAGACAGGGGAACTCTCTGGAAACACCATATATTTT
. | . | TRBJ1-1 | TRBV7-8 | CASSPSLSTEAFF | TGTGCCAGCAGCCCGTCCCTATCAACTGAAGCTTTCTTT
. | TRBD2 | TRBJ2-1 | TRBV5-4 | CASSFSGRVGYEQFF | TGTGCCAGCAGCTTTAGCGGGAGGGTGGGTTATGAGCAGTTCTTC
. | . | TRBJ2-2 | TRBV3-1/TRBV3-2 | CASSQHKGSGELFF | TGTGCCAGCAGCCAACATAAGGGGTCCGGGGAGCTGTTTTTT
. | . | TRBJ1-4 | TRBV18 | CASSPAGRIGEKLFF | TGTGCCAGCTCACCGGCGGGGCGAATAGGGGAAAAACTGTTTTTT
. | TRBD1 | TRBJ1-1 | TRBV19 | CASSSPTGTEAFF | TGTGCCAGTAGTTCGCCGACAGGGACTGAAGCTTTCTTT
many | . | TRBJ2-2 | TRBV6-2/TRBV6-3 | CASSYSETGELFF | TGTGCCAGCAGTTACTCGGAGACCGGGGAGCTGTTTTTT
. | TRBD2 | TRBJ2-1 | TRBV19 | CASSIDGASGYNEQFF | TGTGCCAGTAGTATAGATGGCGCTAGCGGATACAATGAGCAGTTCTTC
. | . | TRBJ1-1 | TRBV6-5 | CASNHPESNTEAFF | TGTGCCAGCAATCATCCGGAGTCGAACACTGAAGCTTTCTTT